This TCR beta chain was captured in a study of blood T cell repertoires in COVID-19. Across the study: Researchers got acute and convalescent COVID-19 samples from the United States, Italy and Spain. T cells, B-cell-depleted T cells, or PBMCs provided the cDNA or gDNA that served as material.

The CDR3 is made up of 17 amino acids. Germline V CDR1 and CDR2: LNHNV, YYDKDF (reference sequence). V lost 5 bases, J lost 3 bases, and 11 bases stayed unmatched. Authors' processing steps: Scientists estimated how many nucleated cells there were by amplifying reference gene primers. TCRdb's copy holds only in-frame clones and misses some; the assay was immunoSEQ multiplex PCR. The V and J calls and the clone size are those of that table, but D and trimming were determined from the DNA. The table includes about 440,000 clones, around 89% detected once. Sequencing input: peripheral blood. The sequence was obtained from a woman under 40 with acute or convalescent COVID-19. V gene TRBV15 combines with J gene TRBJ2-1, with 9 bases matching TRBD2. The CDR3 loop reads CATSARGSGGLYNEQFF. CDR3 in DNA: TGTGCCACCAGCGCCCGGGGTAGCGGGGGACTCTACAATGAGCAGTTCTTC.